The present T cell receptor beta chain was sequenced within a study of CD8 T cells in ankylosing spondylitis. Study outcomes and limitations: Clones linked to the disease showed a CD8+ phenotype. They occurred at relatively low frequencies in peripheral blood. A motif of 7 to 9 highly homologous TCR beta variants was seen as apparently characteristic of ankylosing spondylitis blood. Disease-linked clones reportedly showed significant enrichment in matched ankylosing spondylitis synovial fluid.

V lost 3 bases and J 1 base, leaving 15 bases between the germline ends. The CDR3 is 15 amino acids. CDR1 and CDR2 (germline): SQVTM, ANQGSEA. Scientists made TCR beta libraries using quantitative 5'-RACE with molecular barcodes. TCRdb passed the 5' RACE reads through MiXCR, listing each CDR3 protein once. Of 100,000 to 150,000 distinct CDR3 sequences detected, approximately 17% appear once; the ten largest clones hold roughly 30%. This clonotype was counted at least ten times. Its antigen is unknown. This receptor was obtained from a male donor with ankylosing spondylitis. Sequenced: blood, either unsorted or a sorted T cell fraction (not recorded which). The chain links TRBV29-1 to TRBJ1-1, with D maybe TRBD1 (5 bases). Here the CDR3 reads CSVDLRGTENTEAFF. The DNA of the CDR3 is TGCAGCGTTGACCTCCGAGGGACCGAGAACACTGAAGCTTTCTTT. The entire variable domain, with the rest obtained from reference TRBV29-1 and TRBJ1-1, is as follows: SAVISQKPSRDICQRGTSLTIQCQVDSQVTMMFWYRQQPGQSLTLIATANQGSEATYESGFVIDKFPISRPNLTFSTLTVSNMSPEDSSIYLCSVDLRGTENTEAFFGQGTRLTVV.